This T cell receptor (beta chain) comes out of a study of blood T cell repertoires in COVID-19. Study-level background: T cells, B-cell-depleted T cells, or PBMCs supplied cDNA or gDNA.

Participants reported their clinical history, and cohort assignment relied on those reports. From germline, CDR1 is KGHSH and CDR2 LQKENI. This CDR3 has 15 amino acids. V was trimmed by 1 base and J by 0 bases, leaving 6 bases between them. As processed by the authors: Researchers report that nucleated cell counts were estimated from reference gene primer amplification. Assay used: immunoSEQ multiplex PCR; TCRdb lists only in-frame clones, some missing. That table is the source of V, J and clone size, and D and trimming were worked out from the DNA. The table shows approximately 320,000 clones, with roughly nine tenths occurring only once.

The rearrangement uses TRBV18 and TRBJ1-4; the D gene is possibly TRBD1 (6 bases). The sequence came from a man in his 60s who had recovered from COVID-19. Sequenced: PBMCs or T cells enriched from blood (not recorded which). This chain's CDR3 is CASSPRQATNEKLFF. In DNA form, the CDR3 reads TGTGCCAGCTCACCACGACAGGCAACTAATGAAAAACTGTTTTTT.